These 27 T cell receptor beta chains share one sample of origin, sequenced in a study of response to subunit inactivated influenza vaccine. TCRdb called the RT-PCR reads again in MiXCR, with one record for every CDR3 protein. This repertoire shows roughly 190,000 distinct CDR3 sequences, around an eighth found once; its top ten account for approximately 24%. The specimen was CD8+ T cells sorted from PBMCs, collected 4 to 6 days after vaccination. The receptor source for this set is a man aged 50-60 years who received an inactivated influenza vaccine.

This clonotype was found many times. The V gene is TRBV24-1, the J gene TRBJ2-1, with 10 positions matching TRBD2. Per germline, CDR1 KGHDR and CDR2 SFDVKD. This CDR3 region has 17 residues. J gave up 5 bases and V 5 bases, and 11 bases lay outside the gene matches. CDR3 residues: CATSGWTSGNEHNEQFF. CDR3 nucleotides: TGTGCCACCAGTGGGTGGACTAGCGGAAACGAACACAATGAGCAGTTCTTC.

V usage is TRBV20-1 and J usage is TRBJ2-7, with 14 bases aligning to TRBD2. J gave up 2 bases and V 3 bases, and 3 bases lay outside the gene matches. The CDR3 runs to 15 residues. Looked up from germline, CDR1 is DFQATT and CDR2 is SNEGSKA (reference sequence). CDR3 DNA: TGCAGTGCTAGGGGGACTAGCGGGGGCCCCTACGAGCAGTACTTC. Translated, it gives CSARGTSGGPYEQYF.

This clonotype has ten or more counts. CDR3 region: CAWSFRVTTEAFF. The DNA for the CDR3 is TGTGCCTGGAGTTTCAGGGTAACGACTGAAGCTTTCTTT. The gene calls are TRBV30 and TRBJ1-1; D is possibly TRBD1 (5 bases). With 2 bases removed from V and 5 bases from J, the gap between germline ends came to 12 bases. Germline loops: CDR1 GTSNPN, CDR2 SVGIG (reference sequence). The CDR3 contains 13 residues.

This clonotype turned up a few times. The genes are TRBV4-2 and TRBJ1-5; D may be TRBD1 (6 bases). CDR3 length equals 15 residues. Germline V gene data show CDR1 as LGHNA and CDR2 as YNFKEQ. The ends were cut back, 0 bases at V and 7 bases at J, with 13 bases in the middle. The CDR3 bases are TGTGCCAGCAGCCAAGAGGGGGCACAAGGGCAGCCCCAGCATTTT. This encodes CASSQEGAQGQPQHF.

This clonotype was seen only a few times. The genes are TRBV4-3 and TRBJ2-5, with a possible D match to TRBD1 (6 bases). The CDR3 contains 17 residues. CDR1 LGHNA and CDR2 YSLEER come from the germline V gene. Trimming removed 0 bases from V and 2 bases from J, with 16 bases in between. The CDR3 DNA reads TGCGCCAGCAGCCAAGATCTTTTCCCAGGGGTACAAGAGACCCAGTACTTC. It is translated as CASSQDLFPGVQETQYF.

The chain links TRBV29-1 to TRBJ2-3; 12 nucleotides line up with TRBD2. The CDR3 runs 14 residues. The ends lost 4 bases at V and 8 bases at J; junction bases unmatched: 7. Germline lookup yields CDR1 SQVTM and CDR2 ANQGSEA. CDR3 nucleotide sequence: TGCAGCGTTGGCCTAGCGGGAGGGACTGGTACGCAGTATTTT. Residues: CSVGLAGGTGTQYF.

The rearrangement links TRBV7-9 to TRBJ2-3; tentatively, D is TRBD1 (5 bases). V was cut by 6 bases and J by 4 bases, with 14 bases left in between. CDR1 and CDR2 from the germline V gene are SEHNR and FQNEAQ (reference sequence). This CDR3 is built from 14 residues. Written as DNA, the CDR3 is TGTGCCAGCAGTAAGGCAGGGCCTGCAGATACGCAGTATTTT. Its translation is CASSKAGPADTQYF. Using reference TRBV7-9 and TRBJ2-3 for the parts outside the CDR3, the full variable domain is DTGVSQNPRHKITKRGQNVTFRCDPISEHNRLYWYRQTLGQGPEFLTYFQNEAQLEKSRLLSDRFSAERPKGSFSTLEIQRTEQGDSAMYLCASSKAGPADTQYFGPGTRLTVL.

This sequence joins TRBV6-1 and TRBJ2-2; D is perhaps TRBD2 (5 bases). CDR1 and CDR2 (germline): MNHNS, SASEGT. The V and J ends lost 3 bases and 3 bases respectively, with 8 bases between them. The CDR3 has 14 residues. CDR3 sequence: CASSDLLDTGELFF. In nucleotides, the CDR3 is TGTGCCAGCAGTGACCTACTAGACACCGGGGAGCTGTTTTTT.

The chain combines TRBV27 with TRBJ2-3; D may be TRBD2 (6 bases). Germline CDR1 MNHEY, CDR2 SMNVEV (reference sequence). CDR3 length: 14 amino acids. V was trimmed by 11 bases and J by 3 bases, leaving 18 bases between them. DNA of the CDR3: TGTGCCCGAGACCGGGAGAGGGTTACAGATACGCAGTATTTT. Protein: CARDRERVTDTQYF.

This clonotype has more than one count but fewer than ten. The chain links TRBV7-9 to TRBJ2-7; 7 bases map to TRBD2. V lost 4 bases, J lost 2 bases, and 11 bases stayed unmatched. The CDR3 contains 16 residues. Germline assignment: CDR1 SEHNR and CDR2 FQNEAQ (reference sequence). The CDR3 is CASSSSPLAGAYEQYF. CDR3 bases: TGTGCCAGCAGCTCCAGCCCCCTCGCGGGGGCCTACGAGCAGTACTTC. Full variable domain (remainder filled in from reference TRBV7-9 and TRBJ2-7): DTGVSQNPRHKITKRGQNVTFRCDPISEHNRLYWYRQTLGQGPEFLTYFQNEAQLEKSRLLSDRFSAERPKGSFSTLEIQRTEQGDSAMYLCASSSSPLAGAYEQYFGPGTRLTVT.

The rearrangement links TRBV5-1 to TRBJ2-1, with 7 nucleotides matching TRBD1. Germline V gene data show CDR1 as SGHRS and CDR2 as YFSETQ. V shed 0 bases, J shed 14 bases, and the junction held 11 bases outside the gene matches. The CDR3 consists of 14 residues. Written as DNA, the CDR3 is TGCGCCAGCAGCTTGGTGGATCAGGGGGTCACAGAGTTCTTC. This encodes CASSLVDQGVTEFF.

The CDR3 is CSARSTIAGGPDYEQYF. CDR3 DNA: TGCAGTGCTAGATCCACTATAGCGGGAGGGCCCGACTACGAGCAGTACTTC. V and J are TRBV20-1 and TRBJ2-7, with TRBD2 matching 11 bases. Losses at the gene ends were 2 bases for V and 3 bases for J; bases not matched to a gene: 12. Germline-derived CDR1 and CDR2 are DFQATT and SNEGSKA (reference sequence). CDR3 length: 17 residues.

The chain carries TRBV12-3 or TRBV12-4 and TRBJ1-5; possible D gene TRBD1, 5 bases. The CDR3 contains 15 residues. V was clipped by 4 bases and J by 0 bases, with 10 bases between them. CDR3 amino acids: CASSSTDNSNQPQHF. CDR3 nucleotides: TGTGCCAGCAGTTCGACAGACAATAGCAATCAGCCCCAGCATTTT.

This clonotype has more than one count but fewer than ten. The V call is TRBV7-9, the J call TRBJ2-5; D is possibly TRBD2 (6 bases). Germline CDR1 is SEHNR and CDR2 is FQNEAQ (reference sequence). V lost 3 bases and J 5 bases, leaving 16 bases between the germline ends. The length of the CDR3 is 15 residues. CDR3 protein: CASSFSEGGTETQYF. CDR3 DNA: TGTGCCAGCAGCTTCAGCGAGGGCGGGACGGAGACCCAGTACTTC. The full variable domain, rest sourced from reference TRBV7-9 and TRBJ2-5, is DTGVSQNPRHKITKRGQNVTFRCDPISEHNRLYWYRQTLGQGPEFLTYFQNEAQLEKSRLLSDRFSAERPKGSFSTLEIQRTEQGDSAMYLCASSFSEGGTETQYFGPGTRLLVL.

In this sample, this clonotype turned up many times. This chain connects TRBV12-3 or TRBV12-4 to TRBJ2-7, with 7 bases identical to TRBD1. The junction had 8 bases not matched to a gene; V was cut back by 5 bases and J by 4 bases. CDR3 length equals 14 residues. CDR3 nucleotide sequence: TGTGCCAGCAGTCTAACAGGGACAGAATACGAGCAGTACTTC. Protein product: CASSLTGTEYEQYF.

This clonotype has just a few counts. V and J are TRBV24-1 and TRBJ2-7, with D unresolved. The CDR3 loop spans 14 amino acids. The germline gives CDR1 KGHDR, CDR2 SFDVKD. V gave up 2 bases and J gave up 6 bases, with 13 bases separating them. This CDR3 reads CATSDYGEKGEQYF. In nucleotides, the CDR3 is TGTGCCACCAGTGATTATGGGGAAAAGGGCGAGCAGTACTTC.

This clonotype was observed a handful of times. CDR3 residues: CASSRAAERKEKLFF. The DNA of the CDR3 is TGTGCCAGCAGCCGGGCGGCGGAGAGGAAGGAAAAACTGTTTTTT. The chain employs TRBV9 and TRBJ1-4; D call uncertain. The V and J ends lost 4 bases and 8 bases respectively, with 18 bases between them. The V gene's germline CDR1 is SGDLS and CDR2 YYNGEE. The CDR3 extends over 15 amino acids.

The chain joins TRBV6-2 or TRBV6-3 to TRBJ2-7, with a possible D match to TRBD1 (6 bases). With 2 bases removed from V and 4 bases from J, the gap between germline ends came to 15 bases. Looked up from germline, CDR1 is MNHEY and CDR2 is SVGEGT. This CDR3 region has 15 residues. This CDR3 reads CASSYVEVQGYEQYF. CDR3 coding DNA: TGTGCCAGCAGTTACGTAGAAGTACAGGGATACGAGCAGTACTTC.

The rearrangement links TRBV6-6 to TRBJ2-1; the D gene is possibly TRBD2 (5 bases). The length of the CDR3 is 13 residues. The V and J ends lost 4 bases and 4 bases respectively, with 8 bases between them. The germline V gene encodes CDR1 MNHNY and CDR2 SVGAGI (reference sequence). The CDR3: CASSWGVYNEQFF. The CDR3, as DNA: TGTGCCAGCAGTTGGGGAGTTTACAATGAGCAGTTCTTC.

This clonotype appeared a few times. The CDR3 here is CASSQERFVAGYEQYF. DNA for the CDR3: TGCGCCAGCAGCCAAGAAAGGTTCGTAGCGGGGTACGAGCAGTACTTC. The genes are TRBV4-3 and TRBJ2-7, with 8 nucleotides matching TRBD2. The CDR3 loop spans 16 amino acids. V was pared by 0 bases and J by 4 bases, with 8 bases of the junction left unmatched. From germline, CDR1 is LGHNA and CDR2 YSLEER.

The rearrangement joins TRBV11-2 to TRBJ2-3; 11 positions agree with TRBD2. The CDR3 length is 15 residues. Germline V gene sequence: CDR1 SGHAT, CDR2 FQNNGV. The junction had 5 bases not matched to a gene; V was cut back by 5 bases and J by 4 bases. The CDR3 here is CASSLSGRAADTQYF. The CDR3 DNA is TGTGCCAGCAGCCTTAGCGGGAGGGCCGCAGATACGCAGTATTTT.

This chain links TRBV2 with TRBJ2-1, with 7 positions matching TRBD2. V was clipped by 8 bases and J by 8 bases; unmatched bases: 15. This CDR3 is built from 15 residues. CDR1 SNHLY and CDR2 FYNNEI come from the germline V gene. The CDR3 sequence is CASPGRGRSFDEQFF. CDR3 nucleotide sequence: TGTGCCAGCCCCGGGCGGGGGAGGTCCTTTGATGAGCAGTTCTTC. Full variable domain (outside the CDR3, taken from reference TRBV2 and TRBJ2-1): EPEVTQTPSHQVTQMGQEVILRCVPISNHLYFYWYRQILGQKVEFLVSFYNNEISEKSEIFDDQFSVERPDGSNFTLKIRSTKLEDSAMYFCASPGRGRSFDEQFFGPGTRLTVL.

The CDR3 loop reads CASSHRRDRGYSPLHF. The CDR3 nucleotides read TGTGCCAGCAGCCACCGTAGGGACAGGGGGTACTCACCCCTCCACTTT. This sequence joins TRBV5-5 and TRBJ1-6; 11 bases agree with TRBD1. Per germline, CDR1 SGHKS and CDR2 YYEKEE (reference sequence). J lost 10 bases, V lost 4 bases, and 10 bases had no gene match. The CDR3 length is 16 residues.

J is TRBJ2-3 and V is TRBV12-3 or TRBV12-4; D might be TRBD2 (6 bases). Deletions cut 5 bases from V and 5 bases from J, with 14 bases between. The CDR3 has 14 amino acids. CDR3: CASSPTPGVDTQYF. As DNA, the CDR3 is TGTGCCAGCAGTCCTACCCCGGGGGTAGATACGCAGTATTTT.

This chain uses TRBV7-3 with TRBJ2-1, with TRBD2 matching over 7 bases. Germline V gives CDR1 SGHTA, CDR2 FQGTGA. This CDR3 region has 13 residues. Germline trimming cut 3 bases from V and 8 bases from J; bases unmatched to any gene: 4. CDR3 region: CASSLREKDEQFF. DNA for the CDR3: TGTGCCAGCAGCTTGCGGGAGAAGGATGAGCAGTTCTTC.

The chain links TRBV29-1 to TRBJ2-3; the match to TRBD2 covers 9 bases. J gave up 2 bases and V 6 bases, and 6 bases lay outside the gene matches. This CDR3 has 14 residues. Per the germline V gene, CDR1 is SQVTM and CDR2 is ANQGSEA. The CDR3 here is CSVPSGTTTDTQYF. In DNA form, the CDR3 reads TGCAGCGTCCCTAGCGGGACCACCACAGATACGCAGTATTTT.

The chain joins TRBV12-3 or TRBV12-4 to TRBJ1-4; D is ambiguous. The CDR3 runs to 14 residues. The V end lost 3 bases, the J end lost 5 bases, and 10 bases lay between the germline ends. The CDR3 sequence: CASSFRLRNEKLFF. The CDR3, as DNA: TGTGCCAGCAGTTTTAGGCTGAGGAATGAAAAACTGTTTTTT.